The T cell receptor beta chain under discussion was sequenced for a study of response to subunit inactivated influenza vaccine (dated by TCRdb to about 2018). Study-wide context: The study used deep quantitative T cell receptor repertoire profiling to track responses to a trivalent subunit inactivated influenza vaccine. What the study reported, not specific to this receptor: The authors suggested that each seasonal influenza vaccination may recruit only a limited number of new T cells.

Reading the label with the study, this specimen's time point is: approximately 40 days after influenza vaccine administration. In this sample, this clonotype turned up many times. Its antigen target is currently unknown. No quality values exist for individual bases; no much larger clone is one base distant. Libraries were built with RT-PCR. Sequencer: Illumina HiSeq 2500. TCRdb reprocessing: public reads trimmed at Q25 with fastp, clones called with MiXCR, in-frame beta chains kept. Identical CDR3 protein sequences are pooled into one entry, listed with their most common genes and DNA. Present in this sample are 150,000 to 200,000 distinct CDR3 sequences, roughly 11% of which were seen just once. The ten largest account for around 12% of the sample. This clonotype originated in a man aged 50 to 60 who received an inactivated influenza vaccine. Donor details come from another sample of the same person, matched by shared clones. Sequencing was performed on non-naive T cells sorted from PBMCs, taken roughly 46 days after vaccination. This sample's cell subset or site label indicates: memory T cell fraction.

The bases are TGCGCCAGCAGCCTGGTTTGGGGGGCCGTCCTGTACGAGCAGTACTTC. This gives the protein CASSLVWGAVLYEQYF. The chain is assembled from TRBV4-3 and TRBJ2-7, with the D gene tentatively TRBD1 or TRBD2, based on 6 matching bases in each. CDR1 and CDR2 are drawn from the germline V gene: LGHNA, YSLEER. Trimming at the junction amounts to 4 bases on V and 4 bases on J, and the germline ends lie 20 bases apart. Including cysteine and phenylalanine, the CDR3 has 16 amino acids. Only the CDR3 region is kept as DNA, spanning 48 bases read in frame from base 1.